The sequence of this T cell receptor (beta chain) was determined in a study of blood T cell repertoires in COVID-19 (dated by TCRdb to the early 2020s). Notes on the research overall: Samples from collaborators originated in the United States, Italy and Spain and spanned both the acute and convalescent phases of COVID-19. The material from the prospective study consisted of cDNA or gDNA derived from T cells, B-cell-depleted T cells, or PBMCs. Subjects who had been exposed to COVID-19, were actively infected with it, or had recovered from it provided the deeply sampled blood TCRbeta repertoires that made up the dataset. The repertoires were made available in a free public database intended to serve as a resource for research on the immune response to SARS-CoV-2. The samples were drawn from two sources: the first 160 participants of the ongoing ImmuneRACE study, and fewer than 1,500 subjects contributed by 6 global collaborators. A de-identified subject ID, COVID-19 status, age in years and sex were almost always included in the sample metadata. HLA class I and class II types, where available, came from metadata supplied by the sample provider rather than from assay-based typing. Study-wide findings and limitations: Clinical and demographic metadata were provided uncurated, with the amount varying by source and participant.

This clone came up once. Its recognized antigen is unknown. Base-call qualities are not available, and no considerably larger clone is one nucleotide away. TCRbeta CDR3 regions were amplified from genomic DNA by means of the immunoSEQ Assay, a bias-controlled multiplex PCR. The published analysis was carried out like this. Within the assay, amplification of reference gene primers was used to estimate how many nucleated cells each sample contained. To quantify the absolute abundance of each unique TCRbeta CDR3 rearrangement, sequence reads were collapsed and filtered. For each sample, productive Simpson clonality was calculated as the square root of Simpson's diversity index across productive rearrangements. TCRdb retrieved this table from immuneACCESS and kept in-frame rearrangements only. Not all clones are present; in checked studies, unresolved V genes account for under half, and no reason is known for the remainder. Clone size and V and J calls were adopted from that table, with D and trimming inferred from the DNA. This sample comprises under 300,000 clones, roughly 93% of them detected only once. The leading ten clones occupy about 2% of the sample.

In the prospective study, participants were about 18 to 90 years old, resided in fewer than 25 geographic areas of the United States, and were enrolled through a virtual design. In the prospective study, participants were assigned to cohorts based on the clinical history participants reported in a screening survey and a study questionnaire. In the prospective study, whole blood, serum and a nasopharyngeal or oropharyngeal swab were collected from each participant by mobile phlebotomists. Additional blood draws and questionnaires over a 2-month period could optionally be provided by prospective study participants. Prospective study blood samples were shipped either frozen or at room temperature before DNA extraction. The clonotype originates from a woman in her thirties or forties with acute COVID-19. The source material was PBMCs or T cells enriched from blood (not recorded which).

The DNA is TGTGCCATCAGTGGGACAGGGGTTCAGCCCCAGCATTTT. Its protein reads: CAISGTGVQPQHF. The rearranged chain carries TRBV10-3 and TRBJ1-5, and 9 junction bases match TRBD1. The germline V gene provides CDR1 ENHRY and CDR2 SYGVKD. Inclusive of the bounding cysteine and phenylalanine, the CDR3 is 13 residues long. Only the CDR3 part of the read is kept: 39 bases, read in frame from the first base. Germline trimming amounts to 4 bases on V and 6 bases on J, with 1 as the count of junction bases outside the gene matches.